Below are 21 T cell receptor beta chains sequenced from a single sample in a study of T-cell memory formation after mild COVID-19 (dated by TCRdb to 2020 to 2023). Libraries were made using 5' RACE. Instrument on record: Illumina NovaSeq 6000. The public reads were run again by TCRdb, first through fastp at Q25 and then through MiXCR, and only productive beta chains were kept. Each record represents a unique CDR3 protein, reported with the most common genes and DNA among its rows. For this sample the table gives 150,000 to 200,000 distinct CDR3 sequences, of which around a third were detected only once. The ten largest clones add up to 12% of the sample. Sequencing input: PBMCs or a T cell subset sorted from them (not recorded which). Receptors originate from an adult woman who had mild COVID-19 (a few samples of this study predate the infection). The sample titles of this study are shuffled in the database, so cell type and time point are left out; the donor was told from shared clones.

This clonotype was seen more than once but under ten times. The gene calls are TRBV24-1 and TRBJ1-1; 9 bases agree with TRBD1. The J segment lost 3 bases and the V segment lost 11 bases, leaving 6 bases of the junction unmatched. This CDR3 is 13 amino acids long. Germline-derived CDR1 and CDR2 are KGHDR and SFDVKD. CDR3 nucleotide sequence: TGTGCCATCTTGACAGGGGGAGACACTGAAGCTTTCTTT. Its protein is CAILTGGDTEAFF.

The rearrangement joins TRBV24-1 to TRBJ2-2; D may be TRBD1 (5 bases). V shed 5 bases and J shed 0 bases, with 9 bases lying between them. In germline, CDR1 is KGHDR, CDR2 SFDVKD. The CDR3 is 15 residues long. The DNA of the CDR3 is TGTGCCACCAGTGGGGGCCAGGCGAACACCGGGGAGCTGTTTTTT. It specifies CATSGGQANTGELFF.

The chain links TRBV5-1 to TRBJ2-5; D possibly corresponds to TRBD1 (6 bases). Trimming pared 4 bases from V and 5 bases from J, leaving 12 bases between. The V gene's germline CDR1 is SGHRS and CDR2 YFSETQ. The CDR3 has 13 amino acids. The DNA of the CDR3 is TGCGCCAGCAGCACACAGGGTCGGGAGACCCAGTACTTC. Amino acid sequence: CASSTQGRETQYF.

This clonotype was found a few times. The CDR3 spells CSAAGLGSSGNTIYF. CDR3 in DNA: TGCAGTGCCGCCGGGTTAGGTAGCTCTGGAAACACCATATATTTT. The V and J genes are TRBV20-1 and TRBJ1-3; D is undetermined. There are 15 residues in the CDR3. Per germline, CDR1 DFQATT and CDR2 SNEGSKA (reference sequence). V was shortened by 6 bases and J by 0 bases, with 15 bases between the two germline ends.

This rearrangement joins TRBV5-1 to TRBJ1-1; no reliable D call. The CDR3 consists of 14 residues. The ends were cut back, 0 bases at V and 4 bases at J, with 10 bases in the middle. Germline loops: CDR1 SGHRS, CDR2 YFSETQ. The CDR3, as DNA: TGCGCCAGCAGCTTGGCGGGTAGTGGCACTGAAGCTTTCTTT. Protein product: CASSLAGSGTEAFF. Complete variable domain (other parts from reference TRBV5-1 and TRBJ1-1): KAGVTQTPRYLIKTRGQQVTLSCSPISGHRSVSWYQQTPGQGLQFLFEYFSETQRNKGNFPGRFSGRQFSNSRSEMNVSTLELGDSALYLCASSLAGSGTEAFFGQGTRLTVV.

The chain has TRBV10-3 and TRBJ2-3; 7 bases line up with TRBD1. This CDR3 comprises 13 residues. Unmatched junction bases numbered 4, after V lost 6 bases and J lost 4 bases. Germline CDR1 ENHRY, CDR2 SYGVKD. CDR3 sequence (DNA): TGTGCCATCAGGGCCCAGGGGGCAGATACGCAGTATTTT. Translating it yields CAIRAQGADTQYF.

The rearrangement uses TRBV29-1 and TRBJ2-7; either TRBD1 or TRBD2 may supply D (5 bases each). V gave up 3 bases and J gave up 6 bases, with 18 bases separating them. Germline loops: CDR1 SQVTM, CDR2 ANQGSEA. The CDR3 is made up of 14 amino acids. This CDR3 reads CSVEHGSDGGEQYF. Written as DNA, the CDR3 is TGCAGCGTTGAGCACGGGTCCGATGGGGGCGAGCAGTACTTC.

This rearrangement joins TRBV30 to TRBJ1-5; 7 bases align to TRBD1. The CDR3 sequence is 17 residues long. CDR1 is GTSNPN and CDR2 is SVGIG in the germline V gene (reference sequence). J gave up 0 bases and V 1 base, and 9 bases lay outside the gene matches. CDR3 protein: CAWSAPGQLYSNQPQHF. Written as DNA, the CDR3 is TGTGCCTGGAGTGCCCCGGGACAGCTCTATAGCAATCAGCCCCAGCATTTT. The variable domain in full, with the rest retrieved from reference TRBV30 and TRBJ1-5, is SQTIHQWPATLVQPVGSPLSLECTVEGTSNPNLYWYRQAAGRGLQLLFYSVGIGQISSEVPQNLSASRPQDRQFILSSKKLLLSDSGFYLCAWSAPGQLYSNQPQHFGDGTRLSIL.

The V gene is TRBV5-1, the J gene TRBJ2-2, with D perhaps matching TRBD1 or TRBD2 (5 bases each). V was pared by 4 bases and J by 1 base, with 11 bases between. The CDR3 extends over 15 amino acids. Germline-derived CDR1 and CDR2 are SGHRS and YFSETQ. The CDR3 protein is CASSPGTWNTGELFF. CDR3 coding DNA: TGCGCCAGCAGCCCAGGGACGTGGAACACCGGGGAGCTGTTTTTT.

CDR3 nucleotide sequence: TGTGCCAGCAGCGCTACGGGACAGGGAAGGGGCGAGCAGTACTTC. Translating it yields CASSATGQGRGEQYF. V is TRBV9 and J is TRBJ2-7, with 9 bases matching TRBD1. Germline lookup yields CDR1 SGDLS and CDR2 YYNGEE. V lost 3 bases and J lost 6; bases outside the gene matches: 10. CDR3 length: 15 residues.

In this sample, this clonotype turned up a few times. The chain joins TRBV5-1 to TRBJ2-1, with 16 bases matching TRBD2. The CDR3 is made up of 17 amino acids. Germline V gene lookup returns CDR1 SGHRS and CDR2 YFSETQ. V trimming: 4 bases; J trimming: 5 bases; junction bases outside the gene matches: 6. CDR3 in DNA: TGCGCCAGCAGCCCGGGACTAGCGGGGGGGCCAAACAATGAGCAGTTCTTC. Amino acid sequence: CASSPGLAGGPNNEQFF. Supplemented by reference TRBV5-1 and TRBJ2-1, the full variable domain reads KAGVTQTPRYLIKTRGQQVTLSCSPISGHRSVSWYQQTPGQGLQFLFEYFSETQRNKGNFPGRFSGRQFSNSRSEMNVSTLELGDSALYLCASSPGLAGGPNNEQFFGPGTRLTVL.

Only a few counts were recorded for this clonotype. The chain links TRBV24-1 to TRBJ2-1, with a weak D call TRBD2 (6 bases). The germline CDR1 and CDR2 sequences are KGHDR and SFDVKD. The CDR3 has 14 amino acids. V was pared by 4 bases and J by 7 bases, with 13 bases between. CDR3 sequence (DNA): TGTGCCACCAGTGAGAGGAGGGAGAGAAATGAGCAGTTCTTC. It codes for CATSERRERNEQFF.

The CDR3 is CASSFRDGGHEQYF. CDR3 DNA sequence: TGCGCCAGCAGCTTCCGGGACGGTGGCCACGAGCAGTACTTC. This chain uses TRBV5-1 with TRBJ2-7, with D perhaps being TRBD1 or TRBD2 (5 bases each). The CDR3 contains 14 residues. V lost 2 bases, J lost 5 bases, and 14 bases lay in between. Germline CDR1 SGHRS, CDR2 YFSETQ.

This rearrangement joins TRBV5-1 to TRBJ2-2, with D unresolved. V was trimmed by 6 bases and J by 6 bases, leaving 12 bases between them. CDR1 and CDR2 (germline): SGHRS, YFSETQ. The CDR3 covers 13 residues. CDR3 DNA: TGCGCCAGCACTTCCTCTAGAGCCGGGGAGCTGTTTTTT. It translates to CASTSSRAGELFF.

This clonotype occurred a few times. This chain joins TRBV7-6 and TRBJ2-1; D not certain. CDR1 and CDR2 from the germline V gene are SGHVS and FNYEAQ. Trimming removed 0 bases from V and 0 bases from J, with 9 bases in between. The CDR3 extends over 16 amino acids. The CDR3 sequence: CASSLAGVSSYNEQFF. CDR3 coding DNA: TGTGCCAGCAGCTTAGCCGGCGTGAGCTCCTACAATGAGCAGTTCTTC.

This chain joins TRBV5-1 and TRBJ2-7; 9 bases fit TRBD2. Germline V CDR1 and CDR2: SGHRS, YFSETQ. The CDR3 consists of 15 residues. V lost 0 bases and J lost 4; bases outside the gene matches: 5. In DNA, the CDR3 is TGCGCCAGCAGCTTGGCCGTAGCGGGGGAGTACGAGCAGTACTTC. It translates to CASSLAVAGEYEQYF.

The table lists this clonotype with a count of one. CDR3 residues: CASSTPRSSYEQYF. Here the CDR3 DNA reads TGTGCCAGCAGTACCCCACGGAGCTCCTACGAGCAGTACTTC. V gene TRBV6-5 combines with J gene TRBJ2-7; D remains unclear. The V gene lost 5 bases and the J gene lost 0 bases, with 11 bases spanning the gap. From germline, CDR1 is MNHEY and CDR2 SVGAGI. The CDR3 runs 14 residues.

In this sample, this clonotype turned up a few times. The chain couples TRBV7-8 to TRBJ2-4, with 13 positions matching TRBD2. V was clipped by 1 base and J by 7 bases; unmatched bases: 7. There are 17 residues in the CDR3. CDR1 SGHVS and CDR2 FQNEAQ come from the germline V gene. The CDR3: CASSLGPLAGGQNIQYF. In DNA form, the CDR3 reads TGTGCCAGCAGCTTAGGCCCACTAGCGGGGGGGCAGAACATTCAGTACTTC. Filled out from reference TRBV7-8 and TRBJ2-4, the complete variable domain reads GAGVSQSPRYKVAKRGQDVALRCDPISGHVSLFWYQQALGQGPEFLTYFQNEAQLDKSGLPSDRFFAERPEGSVSTLKIQRTQQEDSAVYLCASSLGPLAGGQNIQYFGAGTRLSVL.

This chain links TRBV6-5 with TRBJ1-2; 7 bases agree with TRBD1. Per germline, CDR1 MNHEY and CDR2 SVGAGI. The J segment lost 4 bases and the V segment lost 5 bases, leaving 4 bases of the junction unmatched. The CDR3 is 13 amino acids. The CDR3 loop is CASSPGGGYGYTF. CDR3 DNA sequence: TGTGCCAGCAGTCCAGGGGGGGGCTATGGCTACACCTTC.

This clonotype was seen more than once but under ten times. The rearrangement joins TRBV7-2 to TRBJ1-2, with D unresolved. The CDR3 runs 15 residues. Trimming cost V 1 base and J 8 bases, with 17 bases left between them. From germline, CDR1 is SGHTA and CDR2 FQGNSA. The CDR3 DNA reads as TGTGCCAGCAGCTTAGGTTGGTCGGCTGTTGGGGGCTACACCTTC. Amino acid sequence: CASSLGWSAVGGYTF.

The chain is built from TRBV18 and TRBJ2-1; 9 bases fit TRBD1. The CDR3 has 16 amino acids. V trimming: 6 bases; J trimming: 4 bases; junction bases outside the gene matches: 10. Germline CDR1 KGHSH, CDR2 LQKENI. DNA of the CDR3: TGTGCCAGCTCGCCCGGACAGGGGAACAGTTACAATGAGCAGTTCTTC. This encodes CASSPGQGNSYNEQFF.